Following are 13 T cell receptor beta chains from one sample sequenced in a study of blood T cell repertoires in COVID-19. Measured with immunoSEQ multiplex PCR; TCRdb has only the in-frame clones, and not every one. The repertoire includes more than 150,000 clones, about 88% of them detected once, and approximately 0.5% sits in the top ten. Material for sequencing was peripheral blood. These TCRs come from a man in his fifties or sixties with COVID-19, enrolled during active disease.

The J gene is TRBJ2-1, the V gene TRBV7-3; possibly TRBD1 for D (6 bases). V dropped 5 bases and J dropped 6 bases, with 11 bases sitting between them. The CDR3 has 13 residues. Germline V gene lookup returns CDR1 SGHTA and CDR2 FQGTGA. CDR3 coding DNA: TGTGCCAGCAGCCAGGGGAGCGTCAATGAGCAGTTCTTC. Protein product: CASSQGSVNEQFF.

This clone was counted between two and nine times. The chain couples TRBV7-9 to TRBJ2-7, with 7 bases lining up with TRBD1. V trimming: 0 bases; J trimming: 3 bases; junction bases outside the gene matches: 14. CDR1 and CDR2 (germline): SEHNR, FQNEAQ (reference sequence). CDR3 length equals 18 residues. CDR3 protein: CASSLAQDRRRKDYEQYF. The CDR3, as DNA: TGTGCCAGCAGCTTAGCGCAGGACAGGCGGAGGAAGGACTACGAGCAGTACTTC.

The genes are TRBV4-3 and TRBJ1-1; the match to TRBD1 covers 7 bases. The junction had 4 bases not matched to a gene; V was cut back by 0 bases and J by 0 bases. CDR3 length: 16 amino acids. The germline V gene encodes CDR1 LGHNA and CDR2 YSLEER. The CDR3 is CASSQDRGPMNTEAFF. The CDR3 DNA reads TGCGCCAGCAGCCAAGATAGGGGGCCCATGAACACTGAAGCTTTCTTT.

This chain links TRBV10-3 with TRBJ2-7; TRBD2 matches 13 bases. V shed 7 bases, J shed 3 bases, and the junction held 6 bases outside the gene matches. This CDR3 has 15 amino acids. Germline assignment: CDR1 ENHRY and CDR2 SYGVKD. The CDR3 is CAITDRLAGGYEQYF. DNA of the CDR3: TGTGCCATCACCGACAGACTAGCGGGGGGCTACGAGCAGTACTTC.

The J gene is TRBJ1-2, the V gene TRBV28; TRBD1 agrees at 12 bases. The J segment lost 6 bases and the V segment lost 5 bases, leaving 10 bases of the junction unmatched. The germline V gene has CDR1 MDHEN and CDR2 SYDVKM. The CDR3 has 16 amino acids. The CDR3 nucleotides read TGTGCCAGCAGTCCTGGGACAGGGGGCAATCTGAATGGCTACACCTTC. It is translated as CASSPGTGGNLNGYTF.

This chain links TRBV18 with TRBJ1-2; D is perhaps TRBD1 (5 bases). This CDR3 has 14 residues. The germline gives CDR1 KGHSH, CDR2 LQKENI. V lost 3 bases and J 1 base, leaving 9 bases between the germline ends. The CDR3, as DNA: TGTGCCAGCTCACCGCAGGGCCTTAACTATGGCTACACCTTC. Amino acids: CASSPQGLNYGYTF.

This chain connects TRBV28 to TRBJ1-1, with D hard to call. V was shortened by 3 bases and J by 11 bases, with 13 bases between the two germline ends. The CDR3 contains 12 residues. Germline V gives CDR1 MDHEN, CDR2 SYDVKM. CDR3 DNA: TGTGCCAGCAGTTTGGTGAGGGAGGCCGCTTTCTTT. This encodes CASSLVREAAFF.

The CDR3 bases are TGTGCCAGCAGCTTAGAGTCCGGGACTAGTGTGAATGAGCAGTTCTTC. Amino acids: CASSLESGTSVNEQFF. V gene TRBV7-2 combines with J gene TRBJ2-1; the match to TRBD2 covers 8 bases. Germline V lookup: CDR1 SGHTA, CDR2 FQGNSA. Trimming at V came to 1 base and at J to 7 bases, leaving 9 bases not matched to a gene. The length of the CDR3 is 16 residues.

This clone was recorded only once. The chain is built from TRBV24-1 and TRBJ2-7; 7 nucleotides match TRBD2. From germline, CDR1 is KGHDR and CDR2 SFDVKD. CDR3 size: 14 residues. The V gene end was trimmed by 5 bases and the J gene end by 5 bases; junction bases not matched to a gene: 8. The DNA of the CDR3 is TGTGCCACCAGTGGCGGGGGAGTTGGGAACGAGCAGTACTTC. It specifies CATSGGGVGNEQYF.

The V call is TRBV9, the J call TRBJ1-6; tentatively, D is TRBD1 (6 bases). Looked up from germline, CDR1 is SGDLS and CDR2 is YYNGEE. The V end was cut by 4 bases, the J end by 0 bases, with 26 bases between. The CDR3 spans 21 residues. The CDR3 loop is CASSPGWQRGGRSSYNSPLHF. The CDR3 nucleotides are TGTGCCAGCAGCCCGGGGTGGCAGAGAGGGGGTCGGAGCTCCTATAATTCACCCCTCCACTTT.

This chain links TRBV7-2 with TRBJ2-7; TRBD2 aligns across 11 bases. This CDR3 has 14 amino acids. CDR1 is SGHTA, CDR2 FQGNSA, per germline. The V segment lost 2 bases and the J segment 6 bases; nucleotides outside the gene matches: 3. The CDR3 loop reads CASSLSLAGVEQYF. CDR3 DNA: TGTGCCAGCAGCTTATCACTAGCGGGGGTCGAGCAGTACTTC.

This clone was recorded a few times. The DNA of the CDR3 is TGTGCCAGCAGCTTAACGCGGATCGGGGAGCTGTTTTTT. It codes for CASSLTRIGELFF. This rearrangement joins TRBV7-3 to TRBJ2-2; D call uncertain. The CDR3 totals 13 residues. Trimming pared 0 bases from V and 7 bases from J, leaving 6 bases between. CDR1 is SGHTA, CDR2 FQGTGA, per germline.

V is TRBV29-1 and J is TRBJ2-5, with D possibly matching TRBD2 (6 bases). V was cut by 3 bases and J by 1 base, with 6 bases left in between. The CDR3 length is 12 residues. Germline V gene sequence: CDR1 SQVTM, CDR2 ANQGSEA. CDR3 sequence: CSVEGLQETQYF. CDR3 bases: TGCAGCGTTGAGGGACTCCAAGAGACCCAGTACTTC.